This T cell receptor beta chain is from a study of cytomegalovirus exposure and HLA in healthy donors listed by TCRdb under 2017. General notes on the study: An earlier analysis of approximately 600 of the donors reported about 250 Gb of sequence data and 117 million unique TCR beta sequences from about 180 million T cells. HLA typing included class I and class II loci at four-digit resolution. To decide whether each TCR beta V gene segment behaved as functional or pseudogenic, an earlier analysis of approximately 600 of the donors relied on high-throughput TCR beta sequencing. In addition to the first cohort of several hundred subjects, a separate validation cohort of 120 different subjects was used. Among 398 genotyped donors of the cohort, an average of about 240,000 unique TCR beta nucleotide sequences were sequenced per donor, around 20% of them non-productive. Every repertoire in the discovery cohort had been generated on one and the same sequencing platform. The number of typed donors differed by locus: about 629-630 for A, B, C, DRB1 and DQB1; about 520 for DQA1; roughly 600 for DPA1; and roughly 450 for DPB1. Among the 398 genotyped donors, 75% to 90% belonged to the genetic ancestry cluster associated with self-reported Caucasian donors. Rather than using new phenotypic data, the later analysis identified candidate immune exposures from TCR beta sequences and from how often those sequences occurred across donors. Genome-wide SNP genotypes for about three fifths of the 666 donors were used in a later genetic analysis, which treated that subset as a discovery cohort. In a later analysis, previously published TCR beta repertoires from about 670 donors were re-analyzed and high-resolution HLA genotyping was added so that TCR occurrence patterns could be studied. The study combined high-throughput TCR immunosequencing, statistical association of individual TCRs with disease status, and machine learning to predict cytomegalovirus infection status. Donor age, sex, ethnicity and CMV serostatus were collected together with the repertoire data. The study was designed to test whether signatures of past pathogen exposure could be identified by cataloging public T cell receptors. The study profiled the T cell repertoires of more than 500 subjects by immunosequencing and related them to cytomegalovirus serostatus. Several DR-DQ haplotypes were treated as single units for association and clustering because of strong linkage in the cohort. An early release that covered roughly 600 HLA-typed donors contained approximately 300 gigabases of sequencing data and tens of millions of unique TCR sequences. Summary of the overall study and its limitations: Presence/absence analyses assumed roughly uniform sequencing depth across donors, an assumption that may not hold. Because counts were too low, seventeen rarely observed V segments, including chromosome 9 orphons, were excluded from the earlier analysis of several hundred of the donors. A further reported finding was that TCR beta sequences accurately predicted the HLA-A and HLA-B alleles for most subjects in the first cohort. When HLA alleles, especially DR and DQ, strongly co-occurred, attributing TCR associations to individual alleles was difficult. Because the 87-base-pair reads could not distinguish some IMGT-functional V segments, including TRBV6-2 and TRBV6-3, those segments were excluded. According to a later analysis, parvovirus B19, influenza, CMV and Epstein-Barr virus appeared linked to several top co-occurrence clusters. The sequencing pipeline was judged likely to have produced a cluster of highly shared sequence variants as a technical artifact. Broadly in line with IMGT annotations, most TCR beta V segments showed up in productive rearrangements about 90% or about 30% of the time in an earlier analysis of several hundred of the donors. Linkage disequilibrium might explain the correlated functional status among segregating V segments, but an unknown experimental factor could not be ruled out. While some public TCRs were present in many individuals, most TCR sequences turned up only very rarely across donors. HLA typing was unavailable for some donors at each locus, so association tests used only the typed subset. Compared with equally common non-associated chains, HLA-associated TCR beta chains in a later analysis were more clonally expanded and had lower generation probabilities. The authors suggested that the approach could potentially be generalized to other disease states and immunological phenotypes. A later analysis associated 17,000 or so TCR beta sequences with specific HLA alleles at a false discovery rate of 0.05. In a later analysis, TCR association rates were found to vary across HLA loci, with the most associated TCRs seen for DRB1 alleles and the fewest for HLA-C alleles. A later genetic analysis reported fewer N-insertions in productive TCRs among donors in an Asian-associated ancestry cluster than the roughly 650-donor mean. The classifier was reported to diagnose cytomegalovirus status with high specificity and sensitivity in both the original and validation cohorts. Immune exposure information for the cohort was limited to CMV serostatus. The cohort was sequenced for TCR beta chains only, and without alpha or paired-chain data the features that could be detected were limited. A few of the identified cytomegalovirus-associated TCR beta chains were confirmed in vitro to be specific for cytomegalovirus antigens. V-gene and J-gene trimming of TCR beta chains was associated with a missense DCLRE1C variant in a later genetic analysis, and the association was replicated in an independent cohort. Most CMV-associated TCR beta chains appeared to be HLA-restricted in a later analysis, and the HLA associations seemed to be driven largely by CMV exposure. A total of 150 to 200 TCR beta chains were listed by the study as associated with cytomegalovirus.

The cohort was made up of 500 to 800 healthy bone marrow donors. All cohort members were sampled while nominally healthy, although unrecorded immune exposures were likely present. The donor tested CMV seropositive, placing the donor among the 289 seropositive members of the cohort. A peripheral blood sample was provided by each donor, and peripheral blood mononuclear cells were used for TCR beta sequencing. The Qiagen DNeasy Blood Extraction Kit was used to extract genomic DNA from the blood cell samples. Including the terminal cysteine and phenylalanine, the CDR3 comprises 17 residues. Just the 51-base CDR3 DNA is kept, in frame starting at base 1. Via the germline V gene, CDR1 is SGHNT and CDR2 YENEEA. Worth noting for this clone: There is no known antigen for this receptor. The junction shows a germline mismatch at one end, possibly a read error.

Library construction relied on the immunoSEQ multiplex PCR assay. A mixture of 60 forward primers for TCR Vbeta segments and 13 reverse primers for TCR Jbeta segments was used in the multiplex PCR. A multiplex PCR assay on genomic DNA amplified the CDR3 region of rearranged TCR beta genes. On the Illumina HiSeq System, the amplified TCR beta libraries were sequenced as 87-base-pair reads. Processing in the source paper ran as follows. Across the roughly 640 repertoires, a later analysis counted 60 million to 90 million unique TCR beta chains, 9.5 million to 13 million of which were shared by at least two donors. Raw reads were error-corrected and collapsed into unique sequences by a nearest-neighbor algorithm in which closely related sequences were merged to remove PCR and sequencing errors. CDR3 sequences were aligned to IMGT reference sequences to assign V, D and J gene segments. For a sequence to be retained, a match of at least six nucleotides to both a V gene segment and a J gene segment was required. Rearrangements were called productive when the CDR3 lacked stop codons and stayed in frame with V and J; all others were non-productive. Following IMGT convention, CDR3 was defined as the stretch from the second conserved V-encoded cysteine up to the conserved J-encoded phenylalanine. The earlier analysis of some 580 of the donors excluded any sequence lacking an unambiguous match to a single V gene segment. An earlier analysis of 587 of the donors classified V segments as functional when productive rearrangements were above 56.7% and as segregating when the standard deviation between donors was above 5%. A statistical classification framework was developed to diagnose cytomegalovirus status using the catalog of TCR beta chain sequences. A later analysis assigned V and J genes by comparing TCR nucleotide sequences with IMGT/GENE-DB human TR gene sequences. Using the TCRdist pipeline, a later analysis assigned CDR3 sequences along with most-parsimonious VDJ recombination scenarios. In a later analysis, each TCR beta chain was defined by its CDR3 amino acid sequence together with its V-gene family, and reads lacking a unique V-gene family were excluded. As a way to deal with suspected cross-contamination and a sequencing artifact, a later analysis dropped under 600 nucleotide sequences that were highly shared and had low generation probability. For each public chain, a later analysis derived a clonal expansion index from normalized ranks of inferred template counts within each repertoire. A later analysis computed generation probabilities with a VDJ recombination model fitted to out-of-frame rearrangements, and checked the results against IGoR. Hypergeometric tests were used in a later analysis to score TCR-TCR, TCR-HLA and TCR-CMV co-occurrence, with a repertoire-size bias correction applied to the TCR pairs. False discovery rates were estimated in a later analysis by permuting HLA or CMV assignments 20 times. In a later analysis, co-occurring TCRs were grouped using DBSCAN, with TCRdist sequence similarity added in when clustering inside HLA-allele-positive subsets. Repertoires with fewer than 30,000 or more than 120,000 public chains were left out of co-occurrence clustering, as were about 5 repertoires with anomalous nucleotide sharing. In its TCRdb copy, this immuneACCESS table keeps in-frame sequences only and misses some clones. Where compared with another copy, unresolved V genes explain less than half of these, and the others have no known cause. V, J and clone size are taken as reported in that table, and D and trimming were inferred from the DNA itself. For this sample there are 90,000 to 110,000 clones; 76% appear just once. Of the sample, roughly 8.2% is held by the ten largest clones.

Material for sequencing was PBMCs. The source of this sequence is a woman between 45 and 65 years old in good health and CMV-seropositive. This receptor chain uses TRBV11-3 and TRBJ2-2, with TRBD2 tentatively as D gene (5 bases match). The DNA sequence is as follows: TGTGCCAGCAGCTTAGATCGGGTCGGGAATTGGACCGGGGAGCTGGTTTTT. Its amino acids are CASSLDRVGNWTGELVF.